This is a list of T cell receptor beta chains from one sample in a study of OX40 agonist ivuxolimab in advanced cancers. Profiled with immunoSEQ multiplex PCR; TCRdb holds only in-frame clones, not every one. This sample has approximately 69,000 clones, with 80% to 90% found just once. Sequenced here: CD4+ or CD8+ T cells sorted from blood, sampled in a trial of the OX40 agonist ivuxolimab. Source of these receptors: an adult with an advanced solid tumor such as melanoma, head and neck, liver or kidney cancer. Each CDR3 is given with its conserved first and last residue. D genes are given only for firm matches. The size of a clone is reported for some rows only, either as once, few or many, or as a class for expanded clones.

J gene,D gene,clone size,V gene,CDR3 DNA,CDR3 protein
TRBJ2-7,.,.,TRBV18,TGTGCCAGCTCACCTTACGCATTCTTGCCCGGGGGACCTTACGAGCAGTACTTC,CASSPYAFLPGGPYEQYF
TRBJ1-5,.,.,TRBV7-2,TGTGCCAGCAGCTTAGCGGGGGGGGGTCAGCCCCAGCATTTT,CASSLAGGGQPQHF
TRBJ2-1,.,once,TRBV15,TGTGCCACCAGCAGAGATAAGGATCGGCACAATGAGCAGTTCTTC,CATSRDKDRHNEQFF
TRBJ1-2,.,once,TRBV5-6,TGTGCCAGCAGCCTCGGAGCTAACTATGGCTACACCTTC,CASSLGANYGYTF
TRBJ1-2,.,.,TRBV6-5,TGTGCCAGCAGTTTAAGACAGGTCGGTGGCTACACCTTC,CASSLRQVGGYTF
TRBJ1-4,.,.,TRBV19,TGTGCCAGTAGTATAACTAAGTTGGGACCAAATGAGGGAAATGAAAAACTGTTTTTT,CASSITKLGPNEGNEKLFF
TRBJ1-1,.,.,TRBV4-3,TGCGCCAGCACCCTAGGGGAGGGGTACACTGAAGCTTTCTTT,CASTLGEGYTEAFF
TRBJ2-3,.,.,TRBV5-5,TGTGCCAGCAGCTTAAGGGTTGGAGATACGCAGTATTTT,CASSLRVGDTQYF
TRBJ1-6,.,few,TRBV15,TGTGCCACCAGCGTGGTGGGGTCACCCCTCCACTTT,CATSVVGSPLHF
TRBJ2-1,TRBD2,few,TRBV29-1,TGCAGCGTTCGTAAGCGGGGAAATAACAATGAGCAGTTCTTC,CSVRKRGNNNEQFF
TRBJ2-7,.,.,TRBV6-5,TGTGCCAGCAGTTACCCCTCAAGGGACTACGAGCAGTACTTC,CASSYPSRDYEQYF
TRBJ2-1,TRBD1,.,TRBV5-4,TGTGCCAGCAGCTCCCCGACAGGGGACAATGAGCAGTTCTTC,CASSSPTGDNEQFF
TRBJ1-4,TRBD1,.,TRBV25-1,TGTGCCAGCAGTGACCCGGGACAGGGTAATGAAAAACTGTTTTTT,CASSDPGQGNEKLFF
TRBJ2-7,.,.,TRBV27,TGTGCCAGCAGCGGAGGGCAGGGGGTTGGGGAGCAGTACTTC,CASSGGQGVGEQYF
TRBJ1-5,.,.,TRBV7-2,TGTGCCAGCAGCTTATTCGGGGGCGTAGGCAATCAGCCCCAGCATTTT,CASSLFGGVGNQPQHF
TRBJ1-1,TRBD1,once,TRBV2,TGTGCCAGCAGTCCCAGACAGGGGCAGAACACTGAAGCTTTCTTT,CASSPRQGQNTEAFF
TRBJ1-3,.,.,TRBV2,TGTGCCAGCAGCATAGACACCAGGGCTGGAAACACCATATATTTT,CASSIDTRAGNTIYF
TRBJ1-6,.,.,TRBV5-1,TGCGCCAGCAGCTTGGGCAGGGTTGAGTCACCCCTCCACTTT,CASSLGRVESPLHF
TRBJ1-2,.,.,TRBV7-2,TGTGCCAGCAGCCCACCCGTGGGCTATGGCTACACCTTC,CASSPPVGYGYTF
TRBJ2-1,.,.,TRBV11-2,TGTGCCAGCAGCTTAATGGGGTACAATGAGCAGTTCTTC,CASSLMGYNEQFF
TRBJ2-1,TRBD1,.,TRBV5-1,TGCGCCAGCAGCTTGGGACAGGGGTACAATGAGCAGTTCTTC,CASSLGQGYNEQFF
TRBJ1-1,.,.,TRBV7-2,TGTGCCAGCAGCTTAGCTGCGACAGGTTATGACACTGAAGCTTTCTTT,CASSLAATGYDTEAFF
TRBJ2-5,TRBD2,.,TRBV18,TGTGCCAGCTCACCCGGGACTAGCGGGGAGGAGACCCAGTACTTC,CASSPGTSGEETQYF